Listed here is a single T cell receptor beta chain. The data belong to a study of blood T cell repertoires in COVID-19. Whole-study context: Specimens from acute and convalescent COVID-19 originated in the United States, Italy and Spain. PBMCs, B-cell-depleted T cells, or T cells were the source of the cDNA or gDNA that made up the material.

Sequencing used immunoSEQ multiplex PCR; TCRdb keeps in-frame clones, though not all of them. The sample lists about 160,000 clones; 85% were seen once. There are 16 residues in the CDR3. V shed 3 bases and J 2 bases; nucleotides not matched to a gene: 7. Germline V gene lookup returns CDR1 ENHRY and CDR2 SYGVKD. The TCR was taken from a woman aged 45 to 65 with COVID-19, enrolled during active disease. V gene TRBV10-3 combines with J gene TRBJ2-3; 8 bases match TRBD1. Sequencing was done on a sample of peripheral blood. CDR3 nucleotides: TGTGCCATCAGTGAAGGGACAGGTGCCCCCACAGATACGCAGTATTTT. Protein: CAISEGTGAPTDTQYF.